Each of the 3 T cell receptor beta chains below was sequenced from the same sample in a study of T cell changes during pregnancy in multiple sclerosis. Using immunoSEQ multiplex PCR, the repertoire was profiled, and TCRdb retains in-frame clones only, with some absent. The table includes 60,000 to 70,000 clones, about 90% detected once. The sample was peripheral blood, taken in the second trimester of pregnancy. These receptors all come from a female donor in good health, enrolled as a control in a pregnancy study.

V is TRBV11-3 and J is TRBJ2-1, with D possibly TRBD1 on 6 matching bases. Germline V gene lookup returns CDR1 SGHNT and CDR2 YENEEA. This CDR3 region has 15 residues. Trimming removed 4 bases at V and 2 bases at J, with 12 bases between. CDR3 protein: CASSSRDTPYNEQFF. CDR3 coding DNA: TGTGCCAGCAGCTCCCGGGACACCCCCTACAATGAGCAGTTCTTC.

CDR3 residues: CASSSSSYNEQFF. CDR3 nucleotide sequence: TGTGCCAGCAGCTCGAGCTCCTACAATGAGCAGTTCTTC. V usage is TRBV7-9 and J usage is TRBJ2-1; D is unclear. The germline V and J ends were trimmed by 4 bases and 0 bases, with 4 bases remaining between them. The CDR3 is made up of 13 amino acids. Looked up from germline, CDR1 is SEHNR and CDR2 is FQNEAQ (reference sequence).

The chain links TRBV29-1 to TRBJ2-3; 7 bases agree with TRBD1. The CDR3 extends over 15 amino acids. Trimming cost V 1 base and J 3 bases; bases outside gene matches: 7. Germline lookup yields CDR1 SQVTM and CDR2 ANQGSEA. CDR3 amino acids: CSVEGGGEGTDTQYF. The CDR3 nucleotides read TGCAGCGTTGAAGGAGGGGGCGAGGGTACAGATACGCAGTATTTT.